A selection of T cell receptor beta chains follows, all from one sample in a study of blood T cell repertoires in COVID-19. Method: immunoSEQ multiplex PCR; TCRdb's copy keeps in-frame clones and lacks some. The sample has some 150,000 clones, approximately 83% seen once. Sequencing was done on a sample of peripheral blood. The origin of the receptors is a woman aged 55-69 years with COVID-19, enrolled during active disease. Each CDR3 is given with its conserved first and last residue. The D gene is left open where the match is weak.

V gene	J gene	D gene	CDR3 DNA	CDR3 protein
TRBV7-3	TRBJ2-2	-	TGTGCCAGCAGCCTCAGGGCCACCGGGGAGCTGTTTTTT	CASSLRATGELFF
TRBV7-2	TRBJ2-1	TRBD2	TGTGCCAGCAGTTCTCCGGGACTAGCGGGGGGCAGCTACAATGAGCAGTTCTTC	CASSSPGLAGGSYNEQFF
TRBV18	TRBJ1-2	-	TGTGCCAGCTCACCGGCAGGGGACTATGGCTACACCTTC	CASSPAGDYGYTF
TRBV18	TRBJ1-2	-	TGTGCCAGCTCACCACTAAGGCTATTCGGACAGACCTTCTATGGCTACACCTTC	CASSPLRLFGQTFYGYTF
TRBV29-1	TRBJ2-7	-	TGCAGCGTCGATGGGGACTGCGAGCAGTACTTC	CSVDGDCEQYF
TRBV19	TRBJ1-2	-	TGTGCCAGTAGTATTATTCCCGAGGGCGGCTACACCTTC	CASSIIPEGGYTF
TRBV7-2	TRBJ1-3	TRBD1	TGTGCCAGCAGCTCCCGACAGGGTGGCTTTGGAAACACCATATATTTT	CASSSRQGGFGNTIYF
TRBV12-3/TRBV12-4	TRBJ1-3	-	TGTGCCAGTCGAAAAGGGGGGGATGCCATATATTTT	CASRKGGDAIYF
TRBV3-1/TRBV3-2	TRBJ1-4	-	TGTGCCAGCAGCCAACAAGGGGGAGCTGGGATCGGAGAAAAACTGTTTTTT	CASSQQGGAGIGEKLFF
TRBV7-3	TRBJ2-3	TRBD1	TGTGCCAGCAGCTCCTCGGGACAGTACACAGATACGCAGTATTTT	CASSSSGQYTDTQYF